This TCR beta chain was captured in a study of molecular identifiers for immune sequencing clone quantification. The overall study: Replicate experiments took RNA from around 20,000 or 100,000 naive CD8 cells, divided it five ways and sequenced four.

Germline V gene sequence: CDR1 KGHSH, CDR2 LQKENI. This CDR3 is 15 amino acids long. TCRdb itself ran the PCR reads through MiXCR, one entry per CDR3 protein. The data contain just over 40,000 distinct CDR3 sequences, around a sixth of them singletons. A note on this clonotype: A much larger clone is a single base away; this may be a read error.

This receptor was identified in a human donor in good health. Some libraries in this study had Jurkat cell RNA spiked in. Input material: naive CD8+ T cells from blood, with Jurkat cell RNA spiked in. Stated subset: FACS-sorted CD8+CD4-CCR7+CD45RA+ naive T cells. V usage is TRBV18 and J usage is TRBJ2-7, with no clear D. The CDR3: CASSPSGHSSYERYF. CDR3 nucleotides: TGTGCCAGCTCACCATCCGGGCACTCCTCCTACGAGCGGTACTTC.